The 14 T cell receptor beta chains listed next were all sequenced from one sample in a study of blood T cell repertoires in COVID-19. Generated by immunoSEQ multiplex PCR, the TCRdb table keeps only in-frame clones and is missing some. The table lists fewer than 350,000 clones, 80% to 90% of them singletons. Source material: PBMCs or T cells enriched from blood (not recorded which). The receptors stem from a woman between 40 and 50 years old with acute COVID-19.

This chain connects TRBV13 to TRBJ2-3; a weak D match, TRBD2 (6 bases). There are 15 residues in the CDR3. Germline-derived CDR1 and CDR2 are PRHDT and FYEKMQ (reference sequence). V shed 2 bases and J shed 0 bases, with 9 bases lying between them. The CDR3 nucleotides read TGTGCCAGCAGCTTAACTAGCCCCAGCACAGATACGCAGTATTTT. Translated: CASSLTSPSTDTQYF.

The V call is TRBV2, the J call TRBJ1-1; no reliable D call. The V and J ends lost 4 bases and 2 bases respectively, with 8 bases between them. CDR1 and CDR2 from the germline V gene are SNHLY and FYNNEI. The CDR3 is made up of 13 amino acids. The CDR3: CASSASDNTEAFF. In nucleotides, the CDR3 is TGTGCCAGCAGTGCCAGTGATAACACTGAAGCTTTCTTT.

This clone was detected only once. The V and J genes are TRBV6-5 and TRBJ1-5; D may be TRBD1 (5 bases). The CDR3 length is 14 residues. Trimming cost V 5 bases and J 0 bases, with 8 bases left between them. Germline V gives CDR1 MNHEY, CDR2 SVGAGI. The CDR3 nucleotides read TGTGCCAGCAGTCGGGGGGGTAGCAATCAGCCCCAGCATTTT. Translated, it gives CASSRGGSNQPQHF.

CDR3 in DNA: TGTGCCAGCAGTGAATACCCCCCTTGGACAGGGGCTGCAACTAATGAAAAACTGTTTTTT. It is translated as CASSEYPPWTGAATNEKLFF. V gene TRBV2 combines with J gene TRBJ1-4, with 9 bases that match TRBD1. Per germline, CDR1 SNHLY and CDR2 FYNNEI. CDR3 length: 20 residues. V trimming: 2 bases; J trimming: 0 bases; junction bases outside the gene matches: 13.

This clone is a singleton in its sample. The V and J genes are TRBV5-6 and TRBJ2-7; D may be TRBD2 (5 bases). CDR1 and CDR2 (germline): SGHDT, YYEEEE. The CDR3 length is 14 residues. Trimming took off 4 bases at V and 0 bases at J, with 11 bases between the two ends. The DNA for the CDR3 is TGTGCCAGCAGCCCGGCGGGCCTCTCCTACGAGCAGTACTTC. It encodes CASSPAGLSYEQYF.

This chain joins TRBV3-1 (or the pseudogene TRBV3-2) and TRBJ2-7; 9 nucleotides line up with TRBD1. The ends lost 4 bases at V and 5 bases at J; junction bases unmatched: 6. CDR1 and CDR2 (germline): LGHDT, YNNKEL (reference sequence). The CDR3 is made up of 14 amino acids. As DNA, the CDR3 is TGTGCCAGCAGCCCATCCACAGGGGGCAACGAGCAGTACTTC. Translating it yields CASSPSTGGNEQYF.

The V gene is TRBV5-5, the J gene TRBJ2-4, with a possible D match to TRBD2 (7 bases). Germline V gene sequence: CDR1 SGHKS, CDR2 YYEKEE (reference sequence). This CDR3 region has 16 residues. V was trimmed by 2 bases and J by 3 bases, leaving 15 bases between them. The CDR3 region has the DNA TGTGCCAGCAGCTTTAGCACAGGGAGGGACAAAAACATTCAGTACTTC. It codes for CASSFSTGRDKNIQYF.

This chain joins TRBV7-6 and TRBJ2-3; 9 bases agree with TRBD2. CDR1 SGHVS and CDR2 FNYEAQ come from the germline V gene. The V and J ends lost 1 base and 1 base, in that order; junction bases with no gene match: 6. This CDR3 is built from 17 residues. In nucleotides, the CDR3 is TGTGCCAGCAGCTTAGGGATGAAGCGGGAGGGCACAGATACGCAGTATTTT. Translating it yields CASSLGMKREGTDTQYF. Complete variable domain (other parts from reference TRBV7-6 and TRBJ2-3): GAGVSQSPRYKVTKRGQDVALRCDPISGHVSLYWYRQALGQGPEFLTYFNYEAQQDKSGLPNDRFSAERPEGSISTLTIQRTEQRDSAMYRCASSLGMKREGTDTQYFGPGTRLTVL.

V usage is TRBV5-1 and J usage is TRBJ2-1, with a tentative D call TRBD2 (6 bases). The germline V gene encodes CDR1 SGHRS and CDR2 YFSETQ. This CDR3 has 15 amino acids. Trimming cost V 1 base and J 4 bases, with 12 bases left between them. The CDR3 coding sequence is TGCGCCAGCAGCTTGTTAGCGGAAAATTACAATGAGCAGTTCTTC. This encodes CASSLLAENYNEQFF. The full variable domain, in which reference TRBV5-1 and TRBJ2-1 provide the parts outside the CDR3, is KAGVTQTPRYLIKTRGQQVTLSCSPISGHRSVSWYQQTPGQGLQFLFEYFSETQRNKGNFPGRFSGRQFSNSRSEMNVSTLELGDSALYLCASSLLAENYNEQFFGPGTRLTVL.

This clone was recorded only once. V usage is TRBV9 and J usage is TRBJ1-2, with 8 bases aligning to TRBD1. The CDR3 is 16 amino acids. V lost 0 bases to trimming and J lost 3 bases; unmatched junction nucleotides: 7. Germline assignment: CDR1 SGDLS and CDR2 YYNGEE. The CDR3 bases are TGTGCCAGCAGCGTAGGGGACAGGCCTTCCCACTATGGCTACACCTTC. Its protein product is CASSVGDRPSHYGYTF.

The CDR3, as DNA: TGTGCCAGCAGCCTAGAGCCCGTCGGGGGCTACACCTTC. It is translated as CASSLEPVGGYTF. J is TRBJ1-2 and V is TRBV7-2; D gene uncertain. CDR3 size: 13 residues. With 5 bases removed from V and 8 bases from J, the gap between germline ends came to 15 bases. Looked up from germline, CDR1 is SGHTA and CDR2 is FQGNSA. Filled out from reference TRBV7-2 and TRBJ1-2, the complete variable domain reads GAGVSQSPSNKVTEKGKDVELRCDPISGHTALYWYRQSLGQGLEFLIYFQGNSAPDKSGLPSDRFSAERTGGSVSTLTIQRTQQEDSAVYLCASSLEPVGGYTFGSGTRLTVV.

This clone is a singleton in its sample. The chain employs TRBV29-1 and TRBJ2-3; TRBD2 aligns across 8 bases. The germline V gene has CDR1 SQVTM and CDR2 ANQGSEA. The V gene end was trimmed by 7 bases and the J gene end by 4 bases; junction bases not matched to a gene: 10. The CDR3 has 14 residues. The CDR3 protein is CSARRGAIADTQYF. The CDR3 region has the DNA TGCAGCGCCCGGCGGGGGGCAATTGCAGATACGCAGTATTTT.

The chain links TRBV7-2 to TRBJ2-5; the D is unclear. Germline V gene sequence: CDR1 SGHTA, CDR2 FQGNSA. The CDR3 is 14 residues long. V lost 5 bases and J 2 bases, leaving 12 bases between the germline ends. CDR3: CASSTLEIQETQYF. The CDR3 DNA reads TGTGCCAGCAGCACCCTAGAGATTCAAGAGACCCAGTACTTC.

This chain links TRBV13 with TRBJ1-6; D is unclear. CDR1 PRHDT and CDR2 FYEKMQ come from the germline V gene (reference sequence). The CDR3 is made up of 15 amino acids. V lost 5 bases to trimming and J lost 7 bases, with 15 bases between them. CDR3 sequence reads: CASSLNRGKNSPLHF. The CDR3 DNA is TGTGCCAGCAGCCTCAACCGCGGGAAAAATTCACCCCTCCACTTT.